This TCR beta chain was sequenced during a study of beta chain features in type 1 diabetes listed by TCRdb under 2018. At the level of the whole study: Patients and healthy donors did not differ in mean age, gender distribution, total cell number or subset yield. A total of around 110,000,000 sorted cells were examined across all samples, and RNA yield correlated strongly with the number of cells per subset. In the study, TCRB repertoires of sorted circulating CD4+ T cell subsets from recently diagnosed type 1 diabetes patients were compared with those of matched healthy donors. Naive and central memory subsets were obtained from all 30 or so donors, but regulatory and stem cell-like memory subsets were isolated from only 8 patients and roughly 8 healthy donors. The paper's findings and limits, for the study overall: Naive, central memory and regulatory TCRB repertoires appeared to be more alike among patients than among healthy donors. In all four CD4+ subsets, TCRB CDR3 length was moderately but significantly shorter in type 1 diabetes patients. Because small numbers of individuals were included in the HLA sub-analyses, any influence of HLA type on TCRB rearrangement was left unresolved. PCR may preferentially amplify shorter templates, but because patient and control samples were amplified and corrected together, any resulting skew would affect both groups equally. At VDJ recombination sites, patients with type 1 diabetes made fewer insertions and deleted more nucleotides, a pattern implying thymic rearrangement abnormalities. Because cDNA rather than genomic DNA was sequenced, highly expressing activated cells could have been over-represented, although no difference in activation and CD3 levels was found between groups.

V lost 4 bases and J lost 6 bases, and the count of bases not matched to a germline gene is 11. CDR1 and CDR2 (GTSNPN, SVGIG) derive from the germline V gene (reference sequence). Reading from cysteine to phenylalanine, the CDR3 counts 16 amino acids. Only the CDR3 region is kept as DNA, spanning 48 bases read in frame from base 1. All of the isolated RNA was reverse transcribed with the High Capacity cDNA Reverse Transcription Kit, so expressed TCRB transcripts were sequenced. Deep immunoSEQ sequencing was performed on naive, central memory and regulatory T cell samples, with an average of about 4 million total reads per sample. After sorted cells were lysed in RLT buffer, RNA was extracted with DNase-treated RNeasy Micro or Mini kits, with the choice depending on cell number. Each cell subset was processed on its own to prevent cross-contamination, while patient and healthy donor samples were processed together. TCRB sequences were amplified from cDNA with the immunoSEQ multiplex PCR, producing 87-bp fragments spanning the CDR3 region. Amplicons were sequenced on the Illumina HiSeq platform. As for the authors' bioinformatics: Synthetic template baselines were used to correct PCR bias computationally, reads within Hamming distance 2 were collapsed together, and singletons that could not be merged were discarded. By aligning reads against IMGT, V, D and J genes, CDR3 length, and insertions or deletions at six rearrangement sites were assigned. Within each subset, clonotype counts were normalized to sorted cell number, and only after that were true diversity and Gini coefficients computed with the tcR R package. The overlap coefficient, calculated on TCRB nucleotide sequences, was used to quantify repertoire sharing. As a proxy for the pre-selection repertoire, out-of-frame TCRB sequences from naive cells were analyzed. The table was pulled from immuneACCESS by TCRdb, which kept in-frame rearrangements only. Such tables lose some clones; where checked, under half of the loss comes from unresolved V genes, and the rest has no known cause. Clone size and the V and J calls come from that table; the DNA yielded D and trimming. The sample yields under 500,000 clones; over 25% were counted once. The ten most abundant clones make up about 0.065% of the sample.

This clone was found a few times. Its specific antigen is unknown. No much larger clone exists at a distance of one base, and base qualities are not known. From each donor, a single peripheral blood sample of about 100 mL on average was drawn into heparinised tubes. Using a panel that included CD45RO, CCR7, CD25, CD127, CD95 and CD27, naive, central memory, regulatory and stem cell-like memory CD4+ T cells were sorted on a BD FACSAria II. Purity was above 98% for every sorted population. PBMCs were isolated immediately by Lymphoprep density gradient centrifugation and stained directly without culture. Samples were stained and sorted in pairs, with one healthy donor and one patient per experiment, so that batch effects were minimized.

The sequence came from a man aged 18 to 35 in good health. The sequenced material came from naive CD4+ T cells from blood. This specimen's cell subset or site label, interpreted: true naive CD4+ T cells. The chain uses TRBV30 and TRBJ2-2; 10 middle bases align to TRBD2. Read as DNA, the sequence is TGTGCCTGGAAGTTTGGGCTAGCGGGAGAACCCGGGGAGCTGTTTTTT. Its protein reads: CAWKFGLAGEPGELFF.